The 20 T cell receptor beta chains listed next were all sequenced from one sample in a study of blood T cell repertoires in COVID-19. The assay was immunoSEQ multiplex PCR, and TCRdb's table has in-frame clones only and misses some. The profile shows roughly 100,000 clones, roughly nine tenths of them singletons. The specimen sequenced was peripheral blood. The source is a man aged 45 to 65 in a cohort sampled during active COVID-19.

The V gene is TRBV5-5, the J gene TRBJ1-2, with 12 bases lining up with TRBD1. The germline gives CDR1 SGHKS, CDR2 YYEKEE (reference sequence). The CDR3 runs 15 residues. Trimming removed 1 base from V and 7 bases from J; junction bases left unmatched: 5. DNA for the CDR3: TGTGCCAGCAGCTTGTCGGGACAGGGGGCGCCTGGCTACACCTTC. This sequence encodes CASSLSGQGAPGYTF.

The CDR3 sequence: CASSSFLGSNSPLHF. CDR3 nucleotides: TGTGCCAGCAGCAGTTTTTTGGGCTCTAATTCACCCCTCCACTTT. The genes are TRBV5-4 and TRBJ1-6; no reliable D call. Germline values: CDR1 SGHNT, CDR2 YYREEE (reference sequence). The CDR3 contains 15 residues. The germline V and J ends were trimmed by 4 bases and 6 bases, with 14 bases remaining between them.

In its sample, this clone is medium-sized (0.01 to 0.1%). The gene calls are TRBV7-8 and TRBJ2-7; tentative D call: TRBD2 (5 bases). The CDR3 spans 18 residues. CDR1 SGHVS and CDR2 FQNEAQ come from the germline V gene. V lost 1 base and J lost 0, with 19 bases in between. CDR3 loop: CASSLGVSAYKNSYEQYV. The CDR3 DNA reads TGTGCCAGCAGCTTAGGGGTTAGCGCGTACAAAAACTCCTACGAGCAGTACGTC.

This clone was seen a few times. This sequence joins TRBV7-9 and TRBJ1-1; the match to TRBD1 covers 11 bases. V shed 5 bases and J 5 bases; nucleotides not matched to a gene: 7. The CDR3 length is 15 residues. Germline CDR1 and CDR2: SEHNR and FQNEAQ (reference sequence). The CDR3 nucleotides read TGTGCCAGCAGCAAGGGACAGGGGGTTTTTACTGAAGCTTTCTTT. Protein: CASSKGQGVFTEAFF.

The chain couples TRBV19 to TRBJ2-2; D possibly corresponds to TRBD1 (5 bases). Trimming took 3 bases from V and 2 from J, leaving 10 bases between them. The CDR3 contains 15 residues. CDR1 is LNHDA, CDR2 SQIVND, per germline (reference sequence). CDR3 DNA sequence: TGTGCCAGTAGTATCCAGGGATCAAACACCGGGGAGCTGTTTTTT. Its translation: CASSIQGSNTGELFF. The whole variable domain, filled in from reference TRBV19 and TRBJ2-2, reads DGGITQSPKYLFRKEGQNVTLSCEQNLNHDAMYWYRQDPGQGLRLIYYSQIVNDFQKGDIAEGYSVSREKKESFPLTVTSAQKNPTAFYLCASSIQGSNTGELFFGEGSRLTVL.

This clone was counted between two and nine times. CDR3 coding DNA: TGCGCCAGCAGCCAACGAGTAGGGAGTTACAATGAGCAGTTCTTC. Translation gives CASSQRVGSYNEQFF. The genes are TRBV4-1 and TRBJ2-1, with D possibly matching TRBD2 (5 bases). Germline V lookup: CDR1 MGHRA, CDR2 YSYEKL. This CDR3 comprises 15 residues. V was pared by 2 bases and J by 4 bases, with 12 bases between.

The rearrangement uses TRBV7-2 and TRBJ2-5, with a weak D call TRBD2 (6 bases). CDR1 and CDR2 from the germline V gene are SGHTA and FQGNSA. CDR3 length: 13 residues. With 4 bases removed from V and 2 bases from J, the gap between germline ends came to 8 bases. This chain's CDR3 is CASSSTRQETQYF. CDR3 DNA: TGTGCCAGCAGCTCGACTAGACAAGAGACCCAGTACTTC.

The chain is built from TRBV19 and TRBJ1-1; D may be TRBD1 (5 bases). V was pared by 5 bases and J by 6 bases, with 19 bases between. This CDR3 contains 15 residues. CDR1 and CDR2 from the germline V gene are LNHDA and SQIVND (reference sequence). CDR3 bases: TGTGCCAGTAGTGGGTCAATTTCGTGGGGCGCTGAAGCTTTCTTT. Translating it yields CASSGSISWGAEAFF.

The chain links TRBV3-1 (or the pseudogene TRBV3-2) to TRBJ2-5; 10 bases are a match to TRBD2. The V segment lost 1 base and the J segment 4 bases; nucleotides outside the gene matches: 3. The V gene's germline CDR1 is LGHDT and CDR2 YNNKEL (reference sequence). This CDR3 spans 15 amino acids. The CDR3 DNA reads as TGTGCCAGCAGCCAAGTCGGGACTAGCGTAGAGACCCAGTACTTC. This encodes CASSQVGTSVETQYF.

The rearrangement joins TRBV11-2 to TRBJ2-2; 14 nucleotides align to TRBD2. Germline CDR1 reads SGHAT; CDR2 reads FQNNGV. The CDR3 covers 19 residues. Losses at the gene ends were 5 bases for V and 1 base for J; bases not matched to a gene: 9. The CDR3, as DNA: TGTGCCAGCAGCCGAAGTACTGGGACTAGCGGGGGGAACACCGGGGAGCTGTTTTTT. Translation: CASSRSTGTSGGNTGELFF.

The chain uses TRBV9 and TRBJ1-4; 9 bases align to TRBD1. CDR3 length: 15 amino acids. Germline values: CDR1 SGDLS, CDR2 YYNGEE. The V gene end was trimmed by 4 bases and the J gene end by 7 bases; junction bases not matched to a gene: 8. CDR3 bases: TGTGCCAGCAGCCAGGGACAGGGTAATTCTGAAAAACTGTTTTTT. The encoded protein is CASSQGQGNSEKLFF.

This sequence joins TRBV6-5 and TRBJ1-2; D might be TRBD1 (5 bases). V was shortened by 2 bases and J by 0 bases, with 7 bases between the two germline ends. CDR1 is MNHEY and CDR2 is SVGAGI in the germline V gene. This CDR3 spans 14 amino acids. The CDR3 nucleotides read TGTGCCAGCAGTTACAGGGGTACTAACTATGGCTACACCTTC. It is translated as CASSYRGTNYGYTF.

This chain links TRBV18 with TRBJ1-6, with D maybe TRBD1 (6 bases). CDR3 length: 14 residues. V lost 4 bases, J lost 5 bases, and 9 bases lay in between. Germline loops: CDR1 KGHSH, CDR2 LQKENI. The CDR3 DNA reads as TGTGCCAGCTCACAACGGACAGATAATTCACCCCTCCACTTT. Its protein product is CASSQRTDNSPLHF.

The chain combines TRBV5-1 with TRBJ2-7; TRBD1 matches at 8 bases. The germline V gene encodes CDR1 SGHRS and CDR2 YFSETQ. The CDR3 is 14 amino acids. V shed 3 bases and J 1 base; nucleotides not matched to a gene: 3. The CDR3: CASSSQGVSYEQYF. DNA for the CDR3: TGCGCCAGCAGCTCACAGGGGGTATCCTACGAGCAGTACTTC.

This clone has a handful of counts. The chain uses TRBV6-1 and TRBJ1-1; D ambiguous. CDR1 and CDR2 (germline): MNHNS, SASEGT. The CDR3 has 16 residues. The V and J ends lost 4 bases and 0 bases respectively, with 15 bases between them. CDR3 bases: TGTGCCAGCAGTGGCAGGACTATTCCCCTGAACACTGAAGCTTTCTTT. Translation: CASSGRTIPLNTEAFF.

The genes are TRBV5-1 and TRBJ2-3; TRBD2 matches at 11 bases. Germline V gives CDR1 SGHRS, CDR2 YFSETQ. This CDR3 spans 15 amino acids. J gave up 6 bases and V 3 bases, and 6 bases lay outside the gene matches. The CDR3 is CASSYFSGGADTQYF. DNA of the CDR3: TGCGCCAGCAGCTACTTTAGCGGGGGGGCTGATACGCAGTATTTT.

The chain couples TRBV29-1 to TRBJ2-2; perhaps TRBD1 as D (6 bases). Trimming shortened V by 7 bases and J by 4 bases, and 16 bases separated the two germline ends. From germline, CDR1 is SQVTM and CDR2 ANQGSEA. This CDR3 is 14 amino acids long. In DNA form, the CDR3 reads TGCAGCGCCCAGACAGGTGGTGGCACCGGGGAGCTGTTTTTT. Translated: CSAQTGGGTGELFF.

CDR3 in amino acids: CASSDREGNQPQHF. Written as DNA, the CDR3 is TGTGCCAGCAGTGACAGGGAAGGCAATCAGCCCCAGCATTTT. The rearrangement uses TRBV2 and TRBJ1-5; tentatively, D is TRBD1 (5 bases). Germline values: CDR1 SNHLY, CDR2 FYNNEI. The CDR3 consists of 14 residues. Trimming cost V 3 bases and J 2 bases, with 8 bases left between them. The whole variable domain, remainder taken from reference TRBV2 and TRBJ1-5, is EPEVTQTPSHQVTQMGQEVILRCVPISNHLYFYWYRQILGQKVEFLVSFYNNEISEKSEIFDDQFSVERPDGSNFTLKIRSTKLEDSAMYFCASSDREGNQPQHFGDGTRLSIL.

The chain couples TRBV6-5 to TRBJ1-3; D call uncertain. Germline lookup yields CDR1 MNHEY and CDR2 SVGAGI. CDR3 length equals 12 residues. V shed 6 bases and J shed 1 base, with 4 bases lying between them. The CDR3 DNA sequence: TGTGCCAGCAGGGAGTCTGGAAACACCATATATTTT. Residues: CASRESGNTIYF.

CDR3 bases: TGTGCCAGCAGCCCCGAGCGGGGAGGGTGGGAGACCCAGTACTTC. It encodes CASSPERGGWETQYF. This chain links TRBV7-2 with TRBJ2-5; 7 bases match TRBD2. From germline, CDR1 is SGHTA and CDR2 FQGNSA. V gave up 5 bases and J gave up 5 bases; unmatched junction bases: 11. CDR3 length: 15 residues.